This TCR beta chain was obtained from a study of shared clonotypes between healthy human individuals. Study conclusions and caveats: Naive CD4 clonotypes overlapped across a few donors at around 5%. Sampling was confined to blood; repertoires within tissues likely differ.

A note on this clone: Its matching antigen is unknown.

Trimming at V came to 6 bases and at J to 7 bases, leaving 15 bases not matched to a gene. Germline V lookup: CDR1 SGHTA, CDR2 FQGNSA. The CDR3 sequence is 18 residues long. This table comes from immunoSEQ multiplex PCR, and its TCRdb copy is limited to in-frame clones, with some not included. The sample shows 1.4 million to 1.5 million clones, approximately 96% of them seen only once. The clonotype comes from a man aged 30-40 years in good health. V is TRBV7-2 and J is TRBJ1-4; 12 nucleotides align to TRBD1. Source material: naive CD4+ T cells sorted from blood. Subset denoted: CD45RA+ positively selected. Here the CDR3 reads CASSYKTPRDRGPEKLFF. For the CDR3, the DNA is TGTGCCAGCAGTTACAAAACCCCGCGGGACAGGGGGCCTGAAAAACTGTTTTTT.